This TCR beta chain was recorded in a study of CXCR3-negative and CXCR3-positive naive CD8 T cells. Across the whole study: For each library, about 1.5 +/- 0.3 million TRB reads were obtained, about 135 million in total. General study findings and limits: Expression of CXCR3 was partially reduced after cryopreservation, and fresh PBMCs were used in most assays. Each naive subset displayed comparably high diversity, whereas memory CD8+ cells displayed much lower diversity. Naive CXCR3-negative cells resembled naive CXCR3-positive cells in TRBV-TRBJ usage; memory cells differed. More hydrophobic TRB CDR3s occurred in CXCR3-positive than in CXCR3-negative naive cells.

On this clonotype itself: The antigen remains unidentified.

The V gene's germline CDR1 is MDHEN and CDR2 SYDVKM. There are 13 residues in the CDR3. All TRB cDNA libraries came from 5' RACE performed with UMI labels. For each CDR3 protein, TCRdb gives one entry from its re-call of the 5' RACE reads, without DNA. The sample features some 140,000 distinct CDR3 sequences, with approximately 0.46% in its top ten. The clonotype comes from a human donor in good health. Some clones in this sample may be carry-over from other donors' samples. Sample: naive CXCR3+ CD8+ T cells from blood. Subset specified: CD45RO-CCR7+CD27+CD95- naive CD8+ T cells expressing CXCR3 (TNR3+). The gene calls are TRBV28 and TRBJ2-7; TCRdb's D call of TRBD2 is untestable without DNA. CDR3 in amino acids: CASSLLRVHEQYF.